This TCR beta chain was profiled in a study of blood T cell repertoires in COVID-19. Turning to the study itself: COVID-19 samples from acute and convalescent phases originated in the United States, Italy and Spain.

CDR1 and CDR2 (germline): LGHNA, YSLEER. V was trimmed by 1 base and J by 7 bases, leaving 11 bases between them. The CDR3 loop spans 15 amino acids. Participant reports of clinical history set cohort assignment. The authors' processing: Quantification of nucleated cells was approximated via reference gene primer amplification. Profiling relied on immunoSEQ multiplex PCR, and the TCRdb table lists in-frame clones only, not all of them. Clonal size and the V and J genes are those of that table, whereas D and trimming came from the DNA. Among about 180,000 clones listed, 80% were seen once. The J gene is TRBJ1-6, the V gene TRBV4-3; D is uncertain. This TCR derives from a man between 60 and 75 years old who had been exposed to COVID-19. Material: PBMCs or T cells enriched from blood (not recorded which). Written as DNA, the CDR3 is TGCGCCAGCAGCCAAGCCCCAGCGCGAAATTCACCCCTCCACTTT. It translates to CASSQAPARNSPLHF.